This TCR beta chain was retrieved from a study of T cell repertoires in cytomegalovirus infection. Study information: Shared public TCR beta signatures pointed to both CMV infection and a matching HLA type. Study conclusions and caveats: Cumulated frequencies of public TCR beta families served to identify carriers of CMV plus the relevant HLA. Across the ex vivo response, the dominant clonotypes were HLA-C-restricted CMV-specific TCR beta clonotypes.

TCRdb called the reads again in MiXCR, with one record for every CDR3 protein. The sample has under 200,000 distinct CDR3 sequences, more than 9% seen once; the top ten hold approximately 4.2%. This clonotype was detected many times. Its antigen is not identified. The CDR3 spans 13 residues. V was pared by 2 bases and J by 5 bases, with 9 bases between. Germline CDR1 and CDR2: SGHVS and FNYEAQ. This clonotype was sampled from a human donor in good health (CMV status not recorded). Some clones in this sample may be carry-over from other donors' samples. V usage is TRBV7-6 and J usage is TRBJ2-5; D unresolved. Sequences were obtained from PBMCs. The CDR3 region is CASSLRPWETQYF. The CDR3, as DNA: TGTGCCAGCAGCTTACGGCCCTGGGAGACCCAGTACTTC.